This T cell receptor (beta chain) was documented in a study of T cells in women clearing cervical HPV infection. Study at large: No precancer developed; the control's incident HPV16 infection cleared within 12 months.

Study-level findings and limits: Combining TCR richness with V gene abundances gave roughly 0.8 AUC. Effector/memory and HPV-specific T cells were not isolated, and association timing is unknown. CIN3+ cases had significantly higher TCR richness than controls; evenness did not differ.

With regard to this clone: Its specificity is not known. The read is 3 residues too short to cover the CDR3 end, so that end is filled in from the germline J gene.

The CDR3 runs to 13 residues. Deletions cut 4 bases from V and 3 bases from J, with 10 bases between. Germline CDR1 and CDR2: SGHDN and FVKESK. Some clones are missing from TCRdb's copy, which holds only in-frame ones; the method was immunoSEQ multiplex PCR. The sample has about 30,000 clones, and its top ten clones hold around 6.6%. The rearrangement links TRBV14 to TRBJ2-7; weak D call: TRBD2 (5 bases). This receptor was identified in a woman between 18 and 69 years old with a cervical HPV16 infection that either progressed to CIN3+ or cleared (not recorded which). The sequenced sample was blood buffy coat. The CDR3 sequence: CASSPRTYYEQYF. Partial CDR3 DNA: TGTGCCAGCAGCCCTCGGACTTACTACGAG.